The 29 T cell receptor beta chains reported below all come from one sample, sequenced in a study of T cell repertoires in aging, cancer and after chemotherapy. Multiplex touch-down PCR with TRB-A/B primers amplified rearranged V-D-J TRB sequences. TCRdb itself ran the multiplex PCR reads through MiXCR, one entry per CDR3 protein. The sample has about 1,400 distinct CDR3 sequences, less than 25% seen once; the top ten hold about two fifths. Amplification of TCR beta used genomic DNA extracted from peripheral blood. Sequencing was performed on blood. These TCRs come from a human donor with a solid tumor.

Within the sample, this clonotype is large. The chain employs TRBV15 and TRBJ2-5; D gene ambiguous. The V and J ends lost 0 bases and 4 bases respectively, with 9 bases between them. CDR3 length: 14 amino acids. The germline CDR1 and CDR2 sequences are LNHNV and YYDKDF (reference sequence). Written as DNA, the CDR3 is TGTGCCACCAGCAGAGATCTCAACCGAGAGACCCAGTACTTC. Its translation is CATSRDLNRETQYF.

By share, this clonotype counts as medium-sized (0.01 to 0.1%). The V call is TRBV21-1, the J call TRBJ1-1; the table assigns TRBD1, which was not confirmed against the DNA. TRBV21-1 is a listed pseudogene. The CDR3 consists of 14 residues. CDR3 DNA: TGTGCCAGCAGCAAAGGGGACGCCGACACTGAAGCTTTCTTT. Amino acids: CASSKGDADTEAFF.

This clonotype is judged medium-sized (0.01 to 0.1%). The V call is TRBV5-5, the J call TRBJ2-3, with 8 bases matching TRBD2. Germline V CDR1 and CDR2: SGHKS, YYEKEE (reference sequence). This CDR3 contains 15 residues. After removal of 2 bases from V and 5 bases from J, the junction contained 7 bases not matched to a gene. For the CDR3, the DNA is TGTGCCAGCAGCTTAATCGGGGGGGGGGGAGATACGCAGTATTTT. It is translated as CASSLIGGGGDTQYF.

This clonotype is termed medium-sized. This chain joins TRBV6-5 and TRBJ2-3; 7 nucleotides align to TRBD1. The trim removed 5 bases at V and 0 bases at J, leaving 5 bases unmatched. The CDR3 sequence is 15 residues long. Germline lookup yields CDR1 MNHEY and CDR2 SVGAGI. The CDR3 DNA follows: TGTGCCAGCAGTACACGGGGACAGAGCACAGATACGCAGTATTTT. Protein sequence: CASSTRGQSTDTQYF.

This clonotype was counted between two and nine times. The chain carries TRBV4-3 and TRBJ2-6; 8 nucleotides line up with TRBD1. The CDR3 spans 19 residues. V lost 0 bases and J lost 2; bases outside the gene matches: 9. Germline V gene lookup returns CDR1 LGHNA and CDR2 YSLEER. The chain's CDR3 is CASSQEGRQGLAGANVLTF. CDR3 sequence (DNA): TGCGCCAGCAGCCAAGAAGGTCGACAGGGGTTAGCTGGGGCCAACGTCCTGACTTTC.

In this sample, this clonotype is medium-sized. This chain links TRBV19 with TRBJ1-1; 8 bases are a match to TRBD1. The CDR3 loop spans 14 amino acids. Germline loops: CDR1 LNHDA, CDR2 SQIVND (reference sequence). Germline trimming cut 7 bases from V and 0 bases from J; bases unmatched to any gene: 4. The CDR3 reads CASIWTGMNTEAFF. The CDR3 DNA sequence: TGTGCCAGTATTTGGACAGGGATGAACACTGAAGCTTTCTTT.

Sample share makes this clonotype medium-sized. The chain has TRBV7-6 and TRBJ1-3; tentatively, D is TRBD1 (5 bases). Trimming took 1 base from V and 0 from J, leaving 16 bases between them. This CDR3 spans 18 amino acids. Germline loops: CDR1 SGHVS, CDR2 FNYEAQ. CDR3 residues: CASSLVVGGSLSGNTIYF. The DNA of the CDR3 is TGTGCCAGCAGCTTAGTGGTGGGGGGTTCCCTCTCTGGAAACACCATATATTTT. The entire variable domain, with the rest obtained from reference TRBV7-6 and TRBJ1-3, is as follows: GAGVSQSPRYKVTKRGQDVALRCDPISGHVSLYWYRQALGQGPEFLTYFNYEAQQDKSGLPNDRFSAERPEGSISTLTIQRTEQRDSAMYRCASSLVVGGSLSGNTIYFGEGSWLTVV.

This clonotype is medium-sized in the sample. The CDR3 end shows no conserved phenylalanine or tryptophan, and so a read error is likely. The DNA is omitted, as the CDR3 cannot be located on it reliably, and the CDR3 follows TCRdb's listing. The V gene is TRBV6-5, the J gene TRBJ1-1; TRBD1, the table's D call, was not compared with the DNA. Ends included, the CDR3 has 13 residues. Germline V gene lookup returns CDR1 MNHEY and CDR2 SVGAGI. This CDR3 is CASSYPGQGARVR.

This clonotype was observed a few times. V is TRBV11-2 and J is TRBJ1-1; no clear D gene. There are 14 residues in the CDR3. With 3 bases removed from V and 5 bases from J, the gap between germline ends came to 13 bases. CDR1 is SGHAT, CDR2 FQNNGV, per germline. CDR3: CASSLVTSRTEAFF. The DNA for the CDR3 is TGTGCCAGCAGCTTGGTGACCTCGCGGACTGAAGCTTTCTTT.

V is TRBV7-4 and J is TRBJ2-7; perhaps D is TRBD1 or TRBD2 (6 bases each). CDR3 size: 14 residues. Trimming removed 4 bases at V and 2 bases at J, with 12 bases between. Per germline, CDR1 SGHVT and CDR2 SQSDAQ. Here the CDR3 DNA reads TGTGCCAGCAGCTCAGAGGGGGGAACCTACGAGCAGTACTTC. Its translation: CASSSEGGTYEQYF.

The J gene is TRBJ2-2, the V gene TRBV7-6; 8 bases map to TRBD2. The CDR3 runs to 14 residues. Trimming removed 5 bases from V and 6 bases from J; junction bases left unmatched: 5. Per germline, CDR1 SGHVS and CDR2 FNYEAQ. The CDR3 spells CASSTRGGPGELFF. CDR3 coding DNA: TGTGCCAGCAGCACCCGGGGGGGGCCCGGGGAGCTGTTTTTT.

This clonotype is judged medium-sized. This rearrangement joins TRBV5-1 to TRBJ2-6; TRBD1 might be the D (5 bases). Trimming stripped 4 bases from V and 1 base from J, with 6 bases between. The length of the CDR3 is 14 residues. Germline V gene data show CDR1 as SGHRS and CDR2 as YFSETQ. The CDR3 DNA is TGCGCCAGCAGCGACAGTTCTGGGGCCAACGTCCTGACTTTC. Protein: CASSDSSGANVLTF.

This clonotype was found once. The V gene is TRBV7-9, the J gene TRBJ1-4, with D possibly TRBD1 on 6 matching bases. Germline V gene sequence: CDR1 SEHNR, CDR2 FQNEAQ (reference sequence). Trimming removed 5 bases at V and 2 bases at J, with 12 bases between. This CDR3 region has 15 residues. The CDR3 region is CASSPPGGTNEKLFF. CDR3 bases: TGTGCCAGCAGCCCCCCGGGGGGCACTAATGAAAAACTGTTTTTT.

In this sample, this clonotype is large. V gene TRBV19 combines with J gene TRBJ2-2; 10 positions match TRBD1. The CDR3 has 14 amino acids. Germline V lookup: CDR1 LNHDA, CDR2 SQIVND (reference sequence). V shed 8 bases and J 6 bases; nucleotides not matched to a gene: 6. The chain's CDR3 is CASYDRGQAGELFF. For the CDR3, the DNA is TGTGCCAGTTATGACAGGGGGCAGGCCGGGGAGCTGTTTTTT.

This clonotype was detected a few times. The chain carries TRBV11-2 and TRBJ1-1, with 10 bases that match TRBD1. The CDR3 has 12 residues. V shed 9 bases, J shed 12 bases, and the junction held 10 bases outside the gene matches. Germline V gives CDR1 SGHAT, CDR2 FQNNGV. This CDR3 is CASRPGTGVTFF. The CDR3 coding sequence is TGTGCCAGTAGACCCGGGACAGGGGTTACTTTCTTT. The whole variable domain, filled in from reference TRBV11-2 and TRBJ1-1, reads EAGVAQSPRYKIIEKRQSVAFWCNPISGHATLYWYQQILGQGPKLLIQFQNNGVVDDSQLPKDRFSAERLKGVDSTLKIQPAKLEDSAVYLCASRPGTGVTFFGQGTRLTVV.

By sample fraction, this clonotype is medium-sized. The chain employs TRBV5-6 and TRBJ1-1; D is possibly TRBD1 (5 bases). Germline-derived CDR1 and CDR2 are SGHDT and YYEEEE. The CDR3 has 13 amino acids. Trimming pared 4 bases from V and 7 bases from J, leaving 14 bases between. For the CDR3, the DNA is TGTGCCAGCAGCCCCCCGTTGGGGCTTGAAGCTTTCTTT. It codes for CASSPPLGLEAFF.

By sample share, this clonotype is medium-sized (0.01 to 0.1%). The chain is built from TRBV12-3 or TRBV12-4 and TRBJ2-3, with D perhaps TRBD2 (7 bases). The CDR3 is made up of 16 amino acids. V gave up 2 bases and J gave up 4 bases, with 16 bases separating them. Here the CDR3 reads CASSLNRGGLSDTQYF. The CDR3 bases are TGTGCCAGCAGTTTAAATAGGGGGGGCCTATCAGATACGCAGTATTTT.

This clonotype is categorized as large. V usage is TRBV30 and J usage is TRBJ1-5, with D hard to call. The V and J ends lost 2 bases and 6 bases respectively, with 11 bases between them. This CDR3 is 13 amino acids long. In germline, CDR1 is GTSNPN, CDR2 SVGIG (reference sequence). The CDR3 reads CAWSRGSTQPQHF. CDR3 nucleotides: TGTGCCTGGAGTCGAGGGAGTACTCAGCCCCAGCATTTT.

This clonotype is judged medium-sized. This chain links TRBV5-1 with TRBJ2-1; no reliable D call. The CDR3 runs 13 residues. CDR1 is SGHRS and CDR2 is YFSETQ in the germline V gene. Trimming cost V 3 bases and J 0 bases, with 4 bases left between them. The CDR3: CASSSDSYNEQFF. For the CDR3, the DNA is TGCGCCAGCAGCTCGGACTCCTACAATGAGCAGTTCTTC.

This clonotype is medium-sized (0.01 to 0.1%) by share. The chain uses TRBV12-3 or TRBV12-4 and TRBJ1-2; TRBD1 agrees at 9 bases. The ends lost 1 base at V and 6 bases at J; junction bases unmatched: 12. The CDR3 sequence is 17 residues long. CDR3 DNA: TGTGCCAGCAGTTTAGTACAGGGGGCGGCCCAAGGGGATGGCTACACCTTC. It yields the protein CASSLVQGAAQGDGYTF.

The chain carries TRBV6-5 and TRBJ2-5; 8 bases are a match to TRBD2. In germline, CDR1 is MNHEY, CDR2 SVGAGI. J lost 3 bases, V lost 2 bases, and 8 bases had no gene match. The CDR3 length is 16 residues. CDR3 DNA: TGTGCCAGCAGTTACGCTCAGGGGCGGGGGGAAGAGACCCAGTACTTC. Translating gives CASSYAQGRGEETQYF.

This clonotype showed up just a few times. The chain carries TRBV5-1 and TRBJ1-2; D perhaps matches TRBD1 (6 bases). The V end was cut by 0 bases, the J end by 4 bases, with 13 bases between. Germline CDR1 and CDR2: SGHRS and YFSETQ. This CDR3 contains 15 residues. CDR3 in amino acids: CASSLGGGPGYGYTF. In DNA, the CDR3 is TGCGCCAGCAGCTTGGGGGGGGGGCCCGGCTATGGCTACACCTTC.

In its sample, this clonotype is medium-sized. As DNA, the CDR3 is TGCAGTGCTAACAGGGGGAAGTCCTATGGCTACACCTTC. Protein: CSANRGKSYGYTF. This chain connects TRBV20-1 to TRBJ1-2; 8 bases line up with TRBD1. The junction had 5 bases not matched to a gene; V was cut back by 4 bases and J by 4 bases. The CDR3 spans 13 residues. CDR1 and CDR2 (germline): DFQATT, SNEGSKA (reference sequence).

Relative to its sample, this clonotype is medium-sized (0.01 to 0.1%). The genes are TRBV6-2 or TRBV6-3 and TRBJ2-7; 7 positions agree with TRBD2. The CDR3 has 14 amino acids. CDR1 and CDR2 (germline): MNHEY, SVGEGT. J lost 5 bases, V lost 3 bases, and 7 bases had no gene match. The CDR3 region is CASSYVREEDEQYF. The DNA for the CDR3 is TGTGCCAGCAGTTATGTCCGGGAGGAGGACGAGCAGTACTTC.

The chain recombines TRBV6-6 with TRBJ2-2; 8 nucleotides align to TRBD1. The CDR3 extends over 16 amino acids. Germline values: CDR1 MNHNY, CDR2 SVGAGI (reference sequence). Losses at the gene ends were 5 bases for V and 4 bases for J; bases not matched to a gene: 9. The CDR3 DNA reads as TGTGCCAGCAGTACACGGGGACAGGCGGTCACCGGGGAGCTGTTTTTT. It codes for CASSTRGQAVTGELFF.

This clonotype is deemed large. The chain employs TRBV19 and TRBJ1-6; D is possibly TRBD1 (6 bases). Germline V gene lookup returns CDR1 LNHDA and CDR2 SQIVND (reference sequence). V was pared by 11 bases and J by 8 bases, with 16 bases between. The CDR3 covers 13 residues. The CDR3 nucleotides read TGTGCCGGATCCCGGGACAATCATTCACCCCTCCACTTT. Translated: CAGSRDNHSPLHF. Full variable domain (remainder filled in from reference TRBV19 and TRBJ1-6): DGGITQSPKYLFRKEGQNVTLSCEQNLNHDAMYWYRQDPGQGLRLIYYSQIVNDFQKGDIAEGYSVSREKKESFPLTVTSAQKNPTAFYLCAGSRDNHSPLHFGNGTRLTVT.

This clonotype is labeled large. This chain uses TRBV29-1 with TRBJ1-1, with a weak D call TRBD1 (5 bases). This CDR3 has 13 residues. V was clipped by 7 bases and J by 0 bases, with 12 bases between them. CDR1 and CDR2 from the germline V gene are SQVTM and ANQGSEA. CDR3 sequence (DNA): TGCAGCGCCTCATTAGGGGTGAACACTGAAGCTTTCTTT. This encodes CSASLGVNTEAFF.

This rearrangement joins TRBV20-1 to TRBJ1-5, with 10 bases identical to TRBD1. CDR1 is DFQATT, CDR2 SNEGSKA, per germline (reference sequence). There are 16 residues in the CDR3. V lost 5 bases, J lost 5 bases, and 12 bases stayed unmatched. CDR3 sequence: CSAFRDRGLNDQPQHF. CDR3 coding DNA: TGCAGTGCTTTCCGGGACAGGGGACTTAATGATCAGCCCCAGCATTTT.

In this sample, this clonotype turned up a few times. The chain carries TRBV2 and TRBJ1-5; D uncertain. Germline CDR1 is SNHLY and CDR2 is FYNNEI. Trimming removed 4 bases from V and 13 bases from J, with 11 bases in between. The CDR3 has 11 residues. CDR3 residues: CASSVKGRQHF. The CDR3 coding sequence is TGTGCCAGCAGTGTTAAGGGTAGGCAGCATTTT.